One and the same sample provided the 13 T cell receptor beta chains below, sequenced in a study of technical replicates of blood from several donors. TCRdb's copy holds only in-frame clones and misses some; the assay was immunoSEQ multiplex PCR. The sample lists about 93,000 clones; about 95% were seen once. The sample consisted of T cells isolated from PBMCs. The receptors were gathered from a human donor in good health.

The chain couples TRBV2 to TRBJ1-5; 8 nucleotides line up with TRBD1. This CDR3 has 14 amino acids. Trimming cost V 7 bases and J 7 bases; bases outside gene matches: 9. The germline V gene has CDR1 SNHLY and CDR2 FYNNEI. The CDR3 region has the DNA TGTGCCAGCAATCTGCAGGGGGCGCGGCAGCCCCAGCATTTT. Its protein is CASNLQGARQPQHF.

The V gene is TRBV7-9, the J gene TRBJ2-5; possible D gene TRBD1, 5 bases. Germline V lookup: CDR1 SEHNR, CDR2 FQNEAQ (reference sequence). Trimming pared 5 bases from V and 1 base from J, leaving 11 bases between. This CDR3 is built from 14 residues. CDR3 in amino acids: CASSPFQGQETQYF. Written as DNA, the CDR3 is TGTGCCAGCAGCCCCTTCCAGGGCCAAGAGACCCAGTACTTC.

This sequence joins TRBV11-2 and TRBJ1-1; D perhaps matches TRBD1 (5 bases). V lost 5 bases and J lost 1, with 8 bases in between. Germline V gene lookup returns CDR1 SGHAT and CDR2 FQNNGV. This CDR3 spans 13 amino acids. Written as DNA, the CDR3 is TGTGCCAGCAGCACACAGGAGAACACTGAAGCTTTCTTT. Translation: CASSTQENTEAFF.

The gene calls are TRBV10-3 and TRBJ2-1, with 8 bases matching TRBD1. J was trimmed by 9 bases and V by 4 bases; bases with no gene match: 2. CDR1 and CDR2 (germline): ENHRY, SYGVKD. This CDR3 comprises 12 residues. Here the CDR3 DNA reads TGTGCCATCAGTGGCGGACAGGGTGAGCAGTTCTTC. Translation gives CAISGGQGEQFF.

This chain joins TRBV30 and TRBJ2-5; 10 bases are a match to TRBD2. Per the germline V gene, CDR1 is GTSNPN and CDR2 is SVGIG (reference sequence). J gave up 4 bases and V 3 bases, and 8 bases lay outside the gene matches. The CDR3 has 15 amino acids. As DNA, the CDR3 is TGTGCCTGGAGCCTTCTAGCGGGGGACGGAGAGACCCAGTACTTC. It encodes CAWSLLAGDGETQYF.

This chain joins TRBV10-1 and TRBJ2-7, with D perhaps matching TRBD1 (6 bases). The CDR3 runs to 14 residues. With 5 bases removed from V and 4 bases from J, the gap between germline ends came to 15 bases. Germline V CDR1 and CDR2: WNHNN, SYGVQD (reference sequence). As DNA, the CDR3 is TGCGCCAGCAGTTTACAGGGTGCCCCTTACGAGCAGTACTTC. It specifies CASSLQGAPYEQYF.

This chain connects TRBV4-2 to TRBJ2-1, with D possibly matching TRBD2 (7 bases). V lost 3 bases and J lost 7, with 25 bases in between. The CDR3 runs to 18 residues. CDR1 LGHNA and CDR2 YNFKEQ come from the germline V gene. In DNA form, the CDR3 reads TGTGCCAGCAGCCAGGCGGTCGGGGGGCAAAGGATCCCGAATGAGCAGTTCTTC. It specifies CASSQAVGGQRIPNEQFF.

The gene calls are TRBV28 and TRBJ2-7; possibly TRBD1 for D (5 bases). Trimming stripped 5 bases from V and 5 bases from J, with 10 bases between. Germline V CDR1 and CDR2: MDHEN, SYDVKM. The CDR3 is 12 residues long. Written as DNA, the CDR3 is TGTGCCAGCAGTCAATTAGGGGACGAGCAGTACTTC. It codes for CASSQLGDEQYF.

The V and J genes are TRBV5-1 and TRBJ1-5, with D maybe TRBD1 (6 bases). CDR1 SGHRS and CDR2 YFSETQ come from the germline V gene. V was cut by 0 bases and J by 2 bases, with 18 bases left in between. This CDR3 contains 18 residues. This CDR3 reads CASSLERDTGGRNQPQHF. The CDR3, as DNA: TGCGCCAGCAGCTTGGAAAGGGACACCGGCGGTCGCAATCAGCCCCAGCATTTT.

CDR3 nucleotide sequence: TGCGCCAGCAGCTTGGAGGCAGGTCTTAATTCACCCCTCCACTTT. Encoded protein: CASSLEAGLNSPLHF. V gene TRBV5-1 combines with J gene TRBJ1-6; D is ambiguous. Trimming took off 0 bases at V and 6 bases at J, with 10 bases between the two ends. Germline-derived CDR1 and CDR2 are SGHRS and YFSETQ. This CDR3 spans 15 amino acids.

This clone was seen a single time. The rearrangement uses TRBV4-1 and TRBJ2-7; TRBD2 matches at 9 bases. The CDR3 has 16 amino acids. The V gene end was trimmed by 4 bases and the J gene end by 2 bases; junction bases not matched to a gene: 9. CDR1 and CDR2 (germline): MGHRA, YSYEKL. The CDR3 is CASSRGRAGGTYEQYF. The CDR3, as DNA: TGCGCCAGCAGCCGGGGCCGTGCGGGAGGGACCTACGAGCAGTACTTC.

This clone has only a few counts. This chain connects TRBV14 to TRBJ2-5; 9 nucleotides match TRBD2. This CDR3 has 17 amino acids. The junction had 10 bases not matched to a gene; V was cut back by 0 bases and J by 5 bases. Germline CDR1 SGHDN, CDR2 FVKESK. In DNA form, the CDR3 reads TGTGCCAGCAGCCAAGAAGGTCTAGCGGGGATGGGGGAGACCCAGTACTTC. This gives the protein CASSQEGLAGMGETQYF.

V is TRBV9 and J is TRBJ2-3, with 11 bases that match TRBD2. CDR3 length: 16 residues. V dropped 2 bases and J dropped 5; count of bases not matched to a gene: 7. Germline V gene lookup returns CDR1 SGDLS and CDR2 YYNGEE. CDR3 nucleotides: TGTGCCAGCAGCGTGTGGCTAGCGGGAGGTGGAGATACGCAGTATTTT. It yields the protein CASSVWLAGGGDTQYF.